This TCR beta chain was obtained from a study of identifying expanded T cells in peripheral blood. Regarding this clone: What it binds is unknown.

The data were produced by immunoSEQ multiplex PCR, yet TCRdb's version contains in-frame clones alone and is incomplete. The sample yields around 100,000 clones, around 89% seen once. Regarding the study as a whole: Differentially abundant clones: approximately 1.3 between replicates, just under 17 at roughly 13 days, roughly 18 at four. Two-week clone count variance significantly increased as total template count grew.

The CDR3 spans 18 residues. CDR1 is GTSNPN, CDR2 SVGIG, per germline (reference sequence). With V trimmed by 5 bases and J by 7 bases, 20 bases remained unmatched. Collection occurred without any documented infections or immune events in donors. The chain joins TRBV30 to TRBJ1-4; the match to TRBD1 covers 9 bases. The receptor comes from a person aged 18-70 years in good health. Material for sequencing was blood. The CDR3 sequence: CAWETGTGRFSNREKLFF. In DNA, the CDR3 is TGTGCCTGGGAAACCGGGACAGGGCGCTTTAGCAACCGTGAAAAACTGTTTTTT.